The 3 T cell receptor beta chains presented below share a single source sample, sequenced in a study of T cells in women clearing cervical HPV infection. The assay was immunoSEQ multiplex PCR, and TCRdb's table has in-frame clones only and misses some. This table lists under 40,000 clones. The sequenced sample consisted of blood buffy coat. All receptors derive from a woman aged 18-70 years with a cervical HPV16 infection that either progressed to CIN3+ or cleared (not recorded which).

Of note for this clone: The read terminates 3 residues before the CDR3 end, so the remaining end is supplied by the germline J gene. The genes are TRBV30 and TRBJ2-2; TRBD1 aligns across 8 bases. The CDR3 has 15 amino acids. Unmatched junction bases numbered 7, after V lost 2 bases and J lost 5 bases. In germline, CDR1 is GTSNPN, CDR2 SVGIG (reference sequence). CDR3 bases read: TGTGCCTGGAGTTTTGCTAGGACAGGGACCGGGGAG. Its protein product is CAWSFARTGTGE. The full CDR3 protein is CAWSFARTGTGELFF. Full variable domain (outside the CDR3, taken from reference TRBV30 and TRBJ2-2): SQTIHQWPATLVQPVGSPLSLECTVEGTSNPNLYWYRQAAGRGLQLLFYSVGIGQISSEVPQNLSASRPQDRQFILSSKKLLLSDSGFYLCAWSFARTGTGELFFGEGSRLTVL.

Comments on this clone: The CDR3 extends 3 residues past the end of the read, so its final part is completed from the germline J gene. The same CDR3 also results from other DNA sequences found in this sample. V gene TRBV7-2 combines with J gene TRBJ2-1; 8 bases are shared with TRBD2. V shed 5 bases and J 1 base; nucleotides not matched to a gene: 4. The CDR3 consists of 15 residues. Germline V gives CDR1 SGHTA, CDR2 FQGNSA. Partial CDR3 DNA: TGTGCCAGCAGCCTCGGGGGGGGGTCCTACAATGAG. Translating gives CASSLGGGSYNE. The full CDR3 reads CASSLGGGSYNEQFF.

Regarding this clone: Read data end 3 residues before the CDR3 end; the end is taken from the germline J gene. The chain is built from TRBV19 and TRBJ1-2; 7 bases agree with TRBD1. Germline V lookup: CDR1 LNHDA, CDR2 SQIVND (reference sequence). The CDR3 contains 13 residues. CDR3 region: CASSIQGGVGYTF. The sequenced part of the CDR3 DNA is TGTGCCAGTAGTATACAGGGGGGAGTCGGC.